This TCR beta chain is from a study of blood T cell repertoires in COVID-19. About the study: The study drew acute and convalescent COVID-19 samples from the United States, Italy and Spain.

Trimming shortened V by 5 bases and J by 0 bases, and 11 bases separated the two germline ends. This CDR3 spans 15 amino acids. Germline V gene sequence: CDR1 SGHRS, CDR2 YFSETQ. In the source study's methods: Estimates of nucleated cell counts were drawn from the amplification of reference gene primers. The repertoire was sequenced with immunoSEQ multiplex PCR; TCRdb's copy has only in-frame clones and lacks some. The V and J calls and clone size were taken over from that table, and D and trimming were inferred from the DNA. The sample holds tens of thousands of clones, around 90% seen once. The origin of this receptor is an older man with acute or convalescent COVID-19. Sequenced material: peripheral blood. The chain links TRBV5-1 to TRBJ1-4; a weak D match, TRBD1 (5 bases). CDR3 DNA: TGCGCCAGCAGGGCAGGGTGGGCAACTAATGAAAAACTGTTTTTT. Encoded protein: CASRAGWATNEKLFF.